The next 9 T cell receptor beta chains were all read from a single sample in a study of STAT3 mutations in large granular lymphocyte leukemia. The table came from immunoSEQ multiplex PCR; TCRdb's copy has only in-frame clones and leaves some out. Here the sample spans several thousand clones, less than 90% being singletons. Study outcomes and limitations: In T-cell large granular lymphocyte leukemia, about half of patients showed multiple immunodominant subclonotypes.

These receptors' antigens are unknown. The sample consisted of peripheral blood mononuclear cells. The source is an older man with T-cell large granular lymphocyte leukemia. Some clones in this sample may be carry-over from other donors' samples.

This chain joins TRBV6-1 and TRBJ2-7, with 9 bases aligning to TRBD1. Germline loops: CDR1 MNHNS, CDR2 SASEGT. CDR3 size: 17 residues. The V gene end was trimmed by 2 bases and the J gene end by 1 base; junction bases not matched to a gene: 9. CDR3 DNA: TGTGCCAGCAGTGAATGGGGGTTCGGACAGGGGTCCTACGAGCAGTACTTC. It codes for CASSEWGFGQGSYEQYF.

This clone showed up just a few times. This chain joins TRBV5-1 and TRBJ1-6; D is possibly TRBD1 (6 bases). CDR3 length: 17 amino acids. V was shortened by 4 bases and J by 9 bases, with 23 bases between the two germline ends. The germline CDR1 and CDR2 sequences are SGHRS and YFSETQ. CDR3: CASSPSELGGLSSPLHF. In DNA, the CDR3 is TGCGCCAGCAGCCCTTCTGAGCTAGGGGGTCTCAGTTCACCCCTCCACTTT. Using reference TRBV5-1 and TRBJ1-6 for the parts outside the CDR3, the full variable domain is KAGVTQTPRYLIKTRGQQVTLSCSPISGHRSVSWYQQTPGQGLQFLFEYFSETQRNKGNFPGRFSGRQFSNSRSEMNVSTLELGDSALYLCASSPSELGGLSSPLHFGNGTRLTVT.

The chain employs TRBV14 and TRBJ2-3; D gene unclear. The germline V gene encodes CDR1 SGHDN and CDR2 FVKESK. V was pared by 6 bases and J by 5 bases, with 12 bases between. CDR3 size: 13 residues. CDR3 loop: CASSLGEGDTQYF. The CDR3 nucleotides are TGTGCCAGCAGTCTTGGAGAAGGAGATACGCAGTATTTT.

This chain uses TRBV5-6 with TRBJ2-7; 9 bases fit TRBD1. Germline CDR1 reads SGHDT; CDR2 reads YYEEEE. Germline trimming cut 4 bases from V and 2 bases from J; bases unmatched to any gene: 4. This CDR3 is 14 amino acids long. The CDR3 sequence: CASSPGTGPYEQYF. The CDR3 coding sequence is TGTGCCAGCAGCCCCGGGACAGGGCCCTACGAGCAGTACTTC.

Here the CDR3 DNA reads TGCGCCAGCAGCCAGGGACAGGGGGAGTACGAGCAGTACTTC. Its protein product is CASSQGQGEYEQYF. The J gene is TRBJ2-7, the V gene TRBV5-1; 11 bases are a match to TRBD1. Losses at the gene ends were 4 bases for V and 4 bases for J; bases not matched to a gene: 4. Germline V lookup: CDR1 SGHRS, CDR2 YFSETQ. The CDR3 is 14 residues long.

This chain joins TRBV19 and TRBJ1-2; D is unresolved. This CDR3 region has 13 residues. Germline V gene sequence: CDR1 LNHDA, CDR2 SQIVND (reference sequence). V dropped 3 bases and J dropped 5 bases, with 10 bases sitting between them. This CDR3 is CASSISTVYGYTF. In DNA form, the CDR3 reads TGTGCCAGTAGTATCTCGACGGTATATGGCTACACCTTC.

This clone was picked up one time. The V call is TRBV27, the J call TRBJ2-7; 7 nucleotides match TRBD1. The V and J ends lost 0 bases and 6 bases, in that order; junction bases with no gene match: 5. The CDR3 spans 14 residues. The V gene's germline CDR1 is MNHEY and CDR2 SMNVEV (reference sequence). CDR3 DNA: TGTGCCAGCAGTTTATCCAACAGGGGCTCCGAGCAGTACTTC. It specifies CASSLSNRGSEQYF.

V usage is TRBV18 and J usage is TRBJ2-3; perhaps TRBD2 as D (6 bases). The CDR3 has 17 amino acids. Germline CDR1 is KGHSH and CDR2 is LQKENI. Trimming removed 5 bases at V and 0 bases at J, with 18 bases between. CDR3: CASSSSSGRRSTDTQYF. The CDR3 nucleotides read TGTGCCAGCTCATCTTCCTCAGGGAGGAGGAGCACAGATACGCAGTATTTT.

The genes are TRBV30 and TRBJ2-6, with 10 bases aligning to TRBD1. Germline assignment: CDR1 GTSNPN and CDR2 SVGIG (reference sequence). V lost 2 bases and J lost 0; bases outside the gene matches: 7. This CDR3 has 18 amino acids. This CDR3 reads CAWSRGRTGGSGANVLTF. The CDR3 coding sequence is TGTGCCTGGAGTCGAGGCAGGACAGGGGGCTCTGGGGCCAACGTCCTGACTTTC.